This T cell receptor beta chain came from a study of T-cell reconstitution after alpha-beta-depleted transplantation in children. This clonotype was counted only a few times. CDR1 and CDR2 from the germline V gene are SGHTA and FQGTGA. The CDR3 has 14 residues. The ends were cut back, 7 bases at V and 0 bases at J, with 9 bases in the middle. During its preparation, the TCRbeta library received unique molecular identifiers. TCRdb fed the PCR reads into MiXCR, producing one record per CDR3 protein. The table has about 870,000 distinct CDR3 sequences, around 15% seen once; the top ten hold about 5%. This receptor was taken from a male patient aged 10-17 years who had a stem cell transplant for acute lymphoblastic leukemia, so the T cells may come from the graft donor. The chain couples TRBV7-3 to TRBJ2-2; maybe TRBD2 (5 bases). Sequenced material: PBMCs, mostly from graft donor cells, taken 360 days after TCRalphabeta/CD19-depleted stem cell transplant. Here the CDR3 reads CASTLRANTGELFF. The CDR3 DNA is TGTGCCAGCACCTTGCGGGCGAACACCGGGGAGCTGTTTTTT.